Listed below are T cell receptor beta chains from one sample, sequenced in a study of PD-1 blockade in mismatch repair-deficient tumors. Here immunoSEQ multiplex PCR was the method, and the copy in TCRdb shows in-frame clones only, minus some. The sample includes 35,000 to 40,000 clones, more than 75% of them seen just once. The specimen was peripheral blood, collected 4 weeks after starting pembrolizumab. These TCRs come from an adult with mismatch repair-deficient cancer. The conserved cysteine and the conserved F or W are not part of the CDR3 here.

V | length | CDR3
TRBV6-6 | 12 | ASSFGTTNYGYT
TRBV28 | 13 | ASSHGTGVYYEQY
TRBV6-5 | 13 | ASSSPSGSNTEAF
TRBV7-3 | 13 | ASSWSGRASDTQY
TRBV28 | 13 | ASSVGTWFTGELF
TRBV9 | 16 | ASSVGSLAGGPTGELF
TRBV7-8 | 11 | ASSFAQSYGYT
TRBV6-5 | 10 | ASRSRDSGYT
TRBV5-1 | 12 | ASSLATASGGYT
TRBV6-4 | 12 | ASSETSDHYEQY
TRBV6-1 | 12 | ASSGQGASNEQF
TRBV5-1 | 12 | ASSLTDNQETQY
TRBV4-2 | 13 | ASSQEDANTGELF
TRBV21-1 | 20 | ASSKIKGLKYSSGTYQETQY